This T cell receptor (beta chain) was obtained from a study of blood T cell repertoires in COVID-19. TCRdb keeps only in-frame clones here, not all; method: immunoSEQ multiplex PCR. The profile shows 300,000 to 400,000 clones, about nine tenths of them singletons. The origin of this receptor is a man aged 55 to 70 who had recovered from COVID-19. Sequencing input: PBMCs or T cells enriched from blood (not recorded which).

In nucleotides, the CDR3 is TGTGCCAGCACCACGGGGGACTATGGCTACACCTTC. Translation gives CASTTGDYGYTF. This chain connects TRBV12-3 or TRBV12-4 to TRBJ1-2, with D possibly matching TRBD1 (5 bases). V gave up 7 bases and J gave up 3 bases, with 9 bases separating them. The length of the CDR3 is 12 residues.